The rows below give T cell receptor beta chains drawn from one sample of a study of blood T cell repertoires in COVID-19. Some clones are missing from TCRdb's copy, which holds only in-frame ones; the method was immunoSEQ multiplex PCR. Seen here are 300,000 to 400,000 clones, roughly 88% observed once, and the top ten hold 1.5% to 2%. Sequencing was performed on peripheral blood. The receptors were gathered from a woman aged 25 to 39 with COVID-19, enrolled during active disease. Both conserved end residues are part of each CDR3. A D gene is named only where the DNA matches it firmly. Clone size is not always given. Where it is, it says once, few, many or a class for expanded clones.

j_call | d_call | clone_size | v_call | cdr3_aa | cdr3_nt
TRBJ1-4 | NA | NA | TRBV10-3 | CAISEPRNEKLFF | TGTGCCATCAGTGAGCCGAGGAATGAAAAACTGTTTTTT
TRBJ2-1 | TRBD2 | NA | TRBV2 | CASSHGTSGGAQNEQFF | TGTGCCAGCAGCCATGGGACTAGCGGGGGGGCTCAAAATGAGCAGTTCTTC
TRBJ2-2 | TRBD2 | many | TRBV6-4 | CASSDAGGTGELFF | TGTGCCAGCAGCGACGCGGGGGGCACCGGGGAGCTGTTTTTT
TRBJ2-1 | TRBD2 | NA | TRBV27 | CASSFGGGIYNEQFF | TGTGCCAGCAGTTTTGGCGGGGGTATCTACAATGAGCAGTTCTTC
TRBJ2-6 | TRBD2 | NA | TRBV3-1/TRBV3-2 | CASSARTSSGANVLTF | TGTGCCAGCAGCGCTCGGACTAGCTCTGGGGCCAACGTCCTGACTTTC
TRBJ2-2 | NA | once | TRBV7-9 | CASSLSFGGANTGELFF | TGTGCCAGCAGCTTATCTTTCGGGGGTGCGAACACCGGGGAGCTGTTTTTT
TRBJ1-5 | NA | NA | TRBV28 | CASSDYSNQPQHF | TGTGCCAGCAGCGACTATAGCAATCAGCCCCAGCATTTT
TRBJ1-3 | NA | NA | TRBV5-6 | CASSHRSGRSGNTIYF | TGTGCCAGCAGCCACAGGTCAGGGCGTTCTGGAAACACCATATATTTT
TRBJ2-1 | NA | NA | TRBV27 | CASSFLERRTEQFF | TGTGCCAGCAGTTTTCTGGAGCGGAGGACTGAGCAGTTCTTC
TRBJ2-1 | NA | once | TRBV4-2 | CASSPRVGPSKYNEQFF | TGTGCCAGCAGCCCCCGGGTGGGTCCCTCAAAATACAATGAGCAGTTCTTC
TRBJ2-1 | TRBD2 | NA | TRBV19 | CASISGGPSLNEQFF | TGTGCCAGTATCAGCGGGGGCCCTTCCCTCAATGAGCAGTTCTTC